This entry concerns a single T cell receptor beta chain. The target antigen is unknown. CDR1 is SQVTM, CDR2 ANQGSEA, per germline. V lost 4 bases and J lost 8; bases outside the gene matches: 4. The CDR3 contains 12 residues. These data belong to a study of CD8 T cells in Susac syndrome. Blood CD8+ and CD4+ T cells underwent high-throughput TCR beta sequencing. TEMRA cells underwent FACS enrichment and CD8+ and CD4+ T cells underwent negative isolation. When the RNA was reverse transcribed, random hexamers were used with an input of about 0.45 to 1 ug. TCRdb passed the immunoSEQ multiplex PCR reads through MiXCR, listing each CDR3 protein once. Of approximately 110,000 distinct CDR3 sequences in the sample, 90% to 95% were seen once. Findings of the study overall: The study admitted that it had a relatively small number of individuals in its TCR sequencing and HLA analysis.

The receptor comes from a human donor in good health. The V gene is TRBV29-1, the J gene TRBJ1-5; 8 positions agree with TRBD1. Material for sequencing was CD4+ T cells from PBMCs. CDR3 in amino acids: CSVGRQGKPQHF. CDR3 DNA sequence: TGCAGCGTTGGGAGACAGGGGAAGCCCCAGCATTTT. The full variable domain, its missing parts supplied by reference TRBV29-1 and TRBJ1-5, is SAVISQKPSRDICQRGTSLTIQCQVDSQVTMMFWYRQQPGQSLTLIATANQGSEATYESGFVIDKFPISRPNLTFSTLTVSNMSPEDSSIYLCSVGRQGKPQHFGDGTRLSIL.